This T cell receptor beta chain was found in a study of CD8 T cells in Susac syndrome. Points from the study as a whole: It was acknowledged in the study that its TCR sequencing and HLA analysis involved a relatively small number of individuals.

The CDR3 runs 13 residues. V lost 6 bases, J lost 9 bases, and 8 bases stayed unmatched. CDR1 and CDR2 (germline): SNHLY, FYNNEI. Random hexamers were used to reverse transcribe the RNA input (roughly 0.5 to 1 ug). TCRdb itself ran the immunoSEQ multiplex PCR reads through MiXCR, one entry per CDR3 protein. The sample carries about 120,000 distinct CDR3 sequences, roughly 94% recorded once. This clonotype was counted a single time. Its specificity is unknown. This clonotype was obtained from a human donor in good health. The rearrangement uses TRBV2 and TRBJ2-1, with 7 bases fitting TRBD1. The specimen was CD4+ T cells from PBMCs. This CDR3 is CASRITGDGEQFF. CDR3 bases: TGTGCCAGCAGGATAACAGGGGATGGTGAGCAGTTCTTC.